This TCR beta chain is drawn from a study of graft-versus-host responses after intestinal transplantation. The data were produced by immunoSEQ multiplex PCR, yet TCRdb's version contains in-frame clones alone and is incomplete. The sample shows approximately 74,000 clones, 92% of them seen only once. The receptor was isolated from a human patient who received an intestinal transplant, so some T cells may come from the graft donor. Source: PBMCs, taken 98 days after intestinal transplantation.

CDR3 bases: TGTGCCAGCACTTCAGAGCAGCCACGCTGGACCCAGTACTTC. Translation: CASTSEQPRWTQYF. The rearrangement uses TRBV6-6 and TRBJ2-5; D gene unclear. Germline loops: CDR1 MNHNY, CDR2 SVGAGI (reference sequence). The CDR3 runs to 14 residues. The V end was cut by 7 bases, the J end by 7 bases, with 19 bases between.